This T cell receptor (beta chain) was retrieved from a study of T cell repertoires in breast cancer. About the research overall: Healthy donors' blood served as controls for breast cancer tumor, lymph node and blood samples. Of the 20 to 25 tumors, the majority were ER+/PR+. The study, taken as a whole, reports: Varied nucleotide sequences encoding shared TCRs suggest antigen-driven selection and expansion. TRBV7 predominated among shared TCRs, possibly a bias from eight TRBV7 primers.

CDR1 and CDR2 from the germline V gene are DFQATT and SNEGSKA (reference sequence). The V and J ends lost 0 bases and 2 bases, in that order; junction bases with no gene match: 3. The CDR3 has 14 amino acids. During the second nested PCR, blocking oligonucleotides suppressed genes that were not paired. In TCRdb, the emulsion pairing reads were re-called with MiXCR into one record per CDR3 protein. Here the sample spans roughly 39,000 distinct CDR3 sequences, 45% being singletons. An expanded emulsion RT-PCR with primers for all TCR V genes paired CD8+ T cell chains. The sample holds a few counts of this clonotype. Its specificity is unknown.

What was sequenced was CD8+ T cells. This chain links TRBV20-1 with TRBJ1-1; 7 bases map to TRBD1. The source of this sequence is a pool of human donors with breast cancer or a healthy control (not recorded which). The CDR3 nucleotides are TGCAGTGCTAGAGAAGGGACAGCTAACACTGAAGCTTTCTTT. Protein product: CSAREGTANTEAFF.